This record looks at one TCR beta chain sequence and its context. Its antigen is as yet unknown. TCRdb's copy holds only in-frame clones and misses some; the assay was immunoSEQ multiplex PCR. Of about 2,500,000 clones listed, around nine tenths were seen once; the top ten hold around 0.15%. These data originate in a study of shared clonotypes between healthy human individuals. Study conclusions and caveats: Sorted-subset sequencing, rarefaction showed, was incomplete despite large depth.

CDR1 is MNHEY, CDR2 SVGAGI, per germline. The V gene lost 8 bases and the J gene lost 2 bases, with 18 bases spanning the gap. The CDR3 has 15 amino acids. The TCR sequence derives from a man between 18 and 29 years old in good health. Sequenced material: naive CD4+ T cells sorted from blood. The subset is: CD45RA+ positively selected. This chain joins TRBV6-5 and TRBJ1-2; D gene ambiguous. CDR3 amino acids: CASGRVGLKNYGYTF. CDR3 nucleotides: TGTGCCAGCGGTCGGGTGGGGTTAAAGAACTATGGCTACACCTTC.